These 19 T cell receptor beta chains were sequenced from one sample in a study of blood T cell repertoires in COVID-19. Assay used: immunoSEQ multiplex PCR; TCRdb lists only in-frame clones, some missing. The sample lists about 48,000 clones; more than 75% were seen once. Sequenced input: peripheral blood. The receptors here all came from a woman older than 75 with COVID-19, enrolled during active disease.

The gene calls are TRBV5-1 and TRBJ1-2; TRBD1 aligns across 7 bases. Trimming at V came to 0 bases and at J to 1 base, leaving 3 bases not matched to a gene. The CDR3 sequence is 15 residues long. Germline CDR1 is SGHRS and CDR2 is YFSETQ. CDR3 sequence: CASSLEGGSNYGYTF. The CDR3 DNA follows: TGCGCCAGCAGCTTGGAAGGGGGCAGTAACTATGGCTACACCTTC.

The chain uses TRBV4-2 and TRBJ2-4; TRBD2 agrees at 12 bases. Unmatched junction bases numbered 14, after V lost 2 bases and J lost 6 bases. CDR1 and CDR2 from the germline V gene are LGHNA and YNFKEQ. There are 19 residues in the CDR3. The CDR3 DNA reads as TGTGCCAGCAGCCAATTACTAGCGGGGGGCTTGGGTCCCCCAAACATTCAGTACTTC. It yields the protein CASSQLLAGGLGPPNIQYF.

The V gene is TRBV7-9, the J gene TRBJ1-1; the match to TRBD1 covers 8 bases. Germline V gene lookup returns CDR1 SEHNR and CDR2 FQNEAQ (reference sequence). This CDR3 region has 17 residues. After removal of 3 bases from V and 6 bases from J, the junction contained 15 bases not matched to a gene. The CDR3 bases are TGTGCCAGCAGCTTGGTGGCAGGGGGCCCTCCCAGGGCTGAAGCTTTCTTT. Its protein is CASSLVAGGPPRAEAFF.

This clone was found a few times. The chain uses TRBV19 and TRBJ1-5; TRBD1 is a possible D gene (5 bases). The CDR3 runs 15 residues. Germline loops: CDR1 LNHDA, CDR2 SQIVND (reference sequence). V lost 3 bases and J lost 2, with 11 bases in between. Here the CDR3 reads CASSIPPRGNQPQHF. The CDR3 nucleotides read TGTGCCAGTAGTATTCCCCCCAGGGGCAATCAGCCCCAGCATTTT.

The chain has TRBV2 and TRBJ2-7, with a weak D call TRBD1 (5 bases). The CDR3 runs 15 residues. CDR1 SNHLY and CDR2 FYNNEI come from the germline V gene. The V gene lost 7 bases and the J gene lost 2 bases, with 18 bases spanning the gap. The CDR3 is CASTLMVGHAYEQYF. In DNA form, the CDR3 reads TGTGCCAGCACCTTAATGGTGGGGCACGCCTACGAGCAGTACTTC.

This clone was observed once. The rearrangement uses TRBV7-3 and TRBJ2-1, with D perhaps matching TRBD1 (6 bases). CDR3 length: 16 residues. V lost 5 bases and J 7 bases, leaving 21 bases between the germline ends. Germline loops: CDR1 SGHTA, CDR2 FQGTGA. CDR3 residues: CASSLQRTVAKNEQFF. CDR3 bases: TGTGCCAGCAGCCTTCAGCGGACAGTAGCGAAGAATGAGCAGTTCTTC.

The sample holds one count of this clone. The chain uses TRBV10-2 and TRBJ2-7, with 11 bases fitting TRBD1. The CDR3 contains 15 residues. After removal of 6 bases from V and 1 base from J, the junction contained 5 bases not matched to a gene. Germline values: CDR1 WSHSY, CDR2 SAAADI. The CDR3, as DNA: TGCGCCAGCAGGGCCGGGACAGGGGGATCCTACGAGCAGTACTTC. It is translated as CASRAGTGGSYEQYF.

The rearrangement uses TRBV6-4 and TRBJ1-1, with 8 nucleotides matching TRBD1. CDR1 and CDR2 (germline): MRHNA, SNTAGT. After removal of 10 bases from V and 3 bases from J, the junction contained 19 bases not matched to a gene. The CDR3 is made up of 17 amino acids. The CDR3 DNA sequence: TGTGCCACCTGGAAGAGGGACAGGCGAGCGGAGGACACTGAAGCTTTCTTT. Amino acids: CATWKRDRRAEDTEAFF.

The chain uses TRBV11-2 and TRBJ2-1, with TRBD1 identical over 8 bases. V dropped 6 bases and J dropped 7; count of bases not matched to a gene: 11. The V gene's germline CDR1 is SGHAT and CDR2 FQNNGV. This CDR3 is built from 15 residues. The CDR3 DNA reads as TGTGCCAGCAGGACTCGGACAGGGAGGTGGAATGAGCAGTTCTTC. It codes for CASRTRTGRWNEQFF.

The genes are TRBV11-3 and TRBJ1-2, with 7 bases aligning to TRBD1. The germline gives CDR1 SGHNT, CDR2 YENEEA. The CDR3 runs 13 residues. The V and J ends lost 9 bases and 5 bases, in that order; junction bases with no gene match: 9. The CDR3 loop is CARPPGQRYGYTF. DNA for the CDR3: TGTGCCAGACCGCCGGGACAGCGTTATGGCTACACCTTC.

The J gene is TRBJ2-7, the V gene TRBV28, with 9 bases aligning to TRBD2. The V segment lost 6 bases and the J segment 6 bases; nucleotides outside the gene matches: 21. This CDR3 has 18 amino acids. Germline V lookup: CDR1 MDHEN, CDR2 SYDVKM. CDR3 region: CASRSTSTGSAGGGEQYF. Here the CDR3 DNA reads TGTGCCAGCAGATCTACCTCGACAGGGAGCGCGGGAGGGGGCGAGCAGTACTTC.

The chain carries TRBV5-1 and TRBJ2-2; 11 nucleotides match TRBD2. Trimming removed 4 bases from V and 5 bases from J; junction bases left unmatched: 4. Germline-derived CDR1 and CDR2 are SGHRS and YFSETQ. The CDR3 is 15 residues long. In DNA, the CDR3 is TGCGCCAGCAGCCTGACTAGCGGGATAACCGGGGAGCTGTTTTTT. Translated: CASSLTSGITGELFF. Supplemented by reference TRBV5-1 and TRBJ2-2, the full variable domain reads KAGVTQTPRYLIKTRGQQVTLSCSPISGHRSVSWYQQTPGQGLQFLFEYFSETQRNKGNFPGRFSGRQFSNSRSEMNVSTLELGDSALYLCASSLTSGITGELFFGEGSRLTVL.

The rearrangement joins TRBV7-2 to TRBJ2-3; D uncertain. The CDR3 is 13 residues long. The germline V and J ends were trimmed by 3 bases and 4 bases, with 8 bases remaining between them. The germline CDR1 and CDR2 sequences are SGHTA and FQGNSA. CDR3 bases: TGTGCCAGCAGCTTCGGTGGTGCAGATACGCAGTATTTT. Its protein is CASSFGGADTQYF.

As DNA, the CDR3 is TGTGCCAGCAGCCAAGATCGCCCCCTGGGCAGGGTGAACACTGAAGCTTTCTTT. Protein: CASSQDRPLGRVNTEAFF. The gene calls are TRBV14 and TRBJ1-1, with D perhaps matching TRBD1 (5 bases). This CDR3 region has 18 residues. The germline V gene has CDR1 SGHDN and CDR2 FVKESK. Between the trimmed V and J ends, which lost 0 bases and 0 bases, there was a span of 17 bases.

The V and J genes are TRBV19 and TRBJ1-1; D may be TRBD1 (5 bases). Trimming stripped 4 bases from V and 0 bases from J, with 6 bases between. Germline CDR1 and CDR2: LNHDA and SQIVND (reference sequence). The CDR3 is 13 residues long. The CDR3 DNA is TGTGCCAGTAGTAAGGGGCTGAACACTGAAGCTTTCTTT. Its translation: CASSKGLNTEAFF.

The chain uses TRBV18 and TRBJ2-5; the match to TRBD1 covers 10 bases. V was pared by 7 bases and J by 6 bases, with 8 bases of the junction left unmatched. CDR1 and CDR2 from the germline V gene are KGHSH and LQKENI. The CDR3 sequence is 14 residues long. The CDR3 sequence: CASCETGGSQTQYF. The CDR3 region has the DNA TGTGCCAGCTGCGAGACAGGGGGCAGCCAGACCCAGTACTTC.

The chain couples TRBV18 to TRBJ2-7; 8 positions match TRBD1. The junction had 6 bases not matched to a gene; V was cut back by 2 bases and J by 6 bases. The length of the CDR3 is 14 residues. Germline assignment: CDR1 KGHSH and CDR2 LQKENI. Written as DNA, the CDR3 is TGTGCCAGCTCACCAAGGACAGGGCACGGCGAGCAGTACTTC. Its translation is CASSPRTGHGEQYF.

This clone was seen only once. The chain couples TRBV5-4 to TRBJ2-7, with 8 bases that match TRBD1. Trimming cost V 0 bases and J 5 bases; bases outside gene matches: 7. Germline V gives CDR1 SGHNT, CDR2 YYREEE (reference sequence). CDR3 length: 15 amino acids. CDR3 sequence reads: CASSLAPGTGDEQYF. For the CDR3, the DNA is TGTGCCAGCAGCTTGGCTCCCGGGACAGGCGACGAGCAGTACTTC.

V and J are TRBV24-1 and TRBJ2-1; 14 positions agree with TRBD2. The CDR3 covers 16 residues. Germline-derived CDR1 and CDR2 are KGHDR and SFDVKD. V was clipped by 7 bases and J by 8 bases; unmatched bases: 9. The CDR3 spells CATRAGLAGVWDEQFF. CDR3 in DNA: TGTGCCACCAGGGCGGGACTAGCGGGAGTGTGGGATGAGCAGTTCTTC.